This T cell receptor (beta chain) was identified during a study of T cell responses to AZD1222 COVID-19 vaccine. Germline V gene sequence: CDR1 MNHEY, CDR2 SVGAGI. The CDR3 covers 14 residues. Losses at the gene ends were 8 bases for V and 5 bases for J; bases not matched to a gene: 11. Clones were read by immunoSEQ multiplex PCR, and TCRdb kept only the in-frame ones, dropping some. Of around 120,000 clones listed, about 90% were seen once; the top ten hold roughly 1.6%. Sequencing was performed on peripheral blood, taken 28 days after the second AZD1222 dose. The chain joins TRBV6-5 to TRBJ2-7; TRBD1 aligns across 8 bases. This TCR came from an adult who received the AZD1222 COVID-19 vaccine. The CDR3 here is CASFWTGSVDEQYF. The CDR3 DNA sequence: TGTGCCAGCTTCTGGACAGGGAGCGTTGACGAGCAGTACTTC.